The 3 T cell receptor beta chains in this list originate from one sample, sequenced in a study of blood T cells in healthy people across ages. Combining a sample-barcoded 5' primer with a J-beta primer mix, a second PCR ran for about 6 to 11 cycles. MiXCR, run by TCRdb on the 5' RACE reads, gives a single entry per CDR3 protein. The data hold about 1.6 million distinct CDR3 sequences, with roughly 32% observed a single time. Sequencing input: blood. The receptors here all came from a woman in her twenties or thirties in good health.

The chain has TRBV3-1 and TRBJ2-1, with 10 bases fitting TRBD2. The V and J ends lost 4 bases and 9 bases, in that order; junction bases with no gene match: 6. Germline V gene sequence: CDR1 LGHDT, CDR2 YNNKEL (reference sequence). The CDR3 totals 14 residues. DNA for the CDR3: TGTGCCAGCAGCCTAAGCGGGGGGGCTAGTGAGCAGTTCTTC. It translates to CASSLSGGASEQFF.

The V and J genes are TRBV29-1 and TRBJ1-1; D unclear. The V end lost 2 bases, the J end lost 0 bases, and 4 bases lay between the germline ends. Per the germline V gene, CDR1 is SQVTM and CDR2 is ANQGSEA. The CDR3 spans 12 residues. CDR3 sequence: CSVENLNTEAFF. Here the CDR3 DNA reads TGCAGCGTTGAAAATTTGAACACTGAAGCTTTCTTT.

The chain combines TRBV6-2 or TRBV6-3 with TRBJ2-1, with D uncertain. This CDR3 contains 14 residues. Germline V gene lookup returns CDR1 MNHEY and CDR2 SVGEGT. Trimming left V 8 bases short and J 0 bases short, with 11 bases between. The CDR3 bases are TGTGCCAGCCATGGACGGATCTCCTACAATGAGCAGTTCTTC. It is translated as CASHGRISYNEQFF.